These 29 T cell receptor beta chains came from one sample sequenced in a study of tumor and adjacent non-tumor tissue in lung cancer. The library came from three nested PCR rounds adapted from ARM-PCR protocols. TCRdb itself ran the multiplex PCR reads through MiXCR, one entry per CDR3 protein. The table records 90,000 to 130,000 distinct CDR3 sequences, approximately 87% of them present only once. No cell sorting was done before RNA was extracted from the tissue. The sample consisted of lung tumor tissue. The origin of the receptors is a man aged 65 to 79 with non-small cell lung cancer.

This clonotype was observed once. At one end the junction does not follow the germline gene, possibly because of a read error. The chain uses TRBV6-5 and TRBJ1-1; the D gene is possibly TRBD1 (5 bases). The CDR3 totals 15 residues. Germline V gene sequence: CDR1 MNHEY, CDR2 SVGAGI. The CDR3 DNA reads TGTACCAGGAGGACCGGGACTGGGTTGGTCACTGAAGCTTTCTTT. This translates into CTRRTGTGLVTEAFF.

A remark on this clonotype: Lacking the conserved final phenylalanine or tryptophan, this CDR3 likely reflects a read error. The chain has TRBV5-4 and TRBJ2-6, with TRBD2 as a possible D gene (6 bases). CDR1 and CDR2 from the germline V gene are SGHNT and YYREEE (reference sequence). The CDR3 extends over 18 amino acids. In DNA form, the CDR3 reads TGTGCCAGCAGCGCCGAGGAGGGTTATAGCTCTGGGGGCAACGTCCTGACTTTA. Protein product: CASSAEEGYSSGGNVLTL.

V and J are TRBV11-2 and TRBJ2-3, with TRBD1 matching over 8 bases. V shed 7 bases and J 2 bases; nucleotides not matched to a gene: 5. CDR3 length equals 14 residues. Per the germline V gene, CDR1 is SGHAT and CDR2 is FQNNGV. DNA of the CDR3: TGTGCCAGCAACAGACAGGGGTACACAGATACGCAGTATTTT. Its translation: CASNRQGYTDTQYF. The full variable domain, in which reference TRBV11-2 and TRBJ2-3 provide the parts outside the CDR3, is EAGVAQSPRYKIIEKRQSVAFWCNPISGHATLYWYQQILGQGPKLLIQFQNNGVVDDSQLPKDRFSAERLKGVDSTLKIQPAKLEDSAVYLCASNRQGYTDTQYFGPGTRLTVL.

This clonotype was recorded once. A junction boundary mismatches the germline segment, possibly from a read error. V and J are TRBV6-5 and TRBJ2-2; D is perhaps TRBD2 (5 bases). The CDR3 covers 16 residues. CDR1 and CDR2 (germline): MNHEY, SVGAGI. CDR3: CASSLKAKANAGELFF. The CDR3 DNA follows: TGTGCCAGCAGCCTCAAAGCGAAGGCGAACGCCGGGGAACTGTTTTTT.

In its sample, this clonotype is medium-sized. V gene TRBV6-5 combines with J gene TRBJ2-5; tentative D call: TRBD2 (5 bases). In germline, CDR1 is MNHEY, CDR2 SVGAGI. The CDR3 totals 13 residues. Trimming took 6 bases from V and 5 from J, leaving 13 bases between them. The CDR3 reads CASRRTRSETQYF. The CDR3 DNA reads TGTGCCAGCAGACGTACTAGATCCGAGACCCAGTACTTC.

To note about this clonotype: At one end the junction does not follow the germline gene, possibly because of a read error. V usage is TRBV10-3 and J usage is TRBJ1-2; D is undetermined. The CDR3 has 13 amino acids. Germline CDR1 and CDR2: ENHRY and SYGVKD. CDR3: CAISVSPNYDYTF. CDR3 coding DNA: TGTGCCATCAGTGTGTCGCCCAACTATGACTACACCTTC.

In this sample, this clonotype turned up many times. V and J are TRBV4-1 and TRBJ1-1; perhaps TRBD1 as D (5 bases). CDR1 is MGHRA and CDR2 is YSYEKL in the germline V gene. Trimming cost V 2 bases and J 4 bases, with 17 bases left between them. The CDR3 is 16 amino acids. The CDR3 spells CASSQQGERVSTEAFF. The CDR3 region has the DNA TGCGCCAGCAGCCAACAGGGAGAGAGAGTGAGCACTGAAGCTTTCTTT.

Comments on this clonotype: The junction differs from germline at one of its ends, possibly a read error. The chain combines TRBV20-1 with TRBJ1-1, with D possibly matching TRBD1 (5 bases). CDR3 length equals 14 residues. Germline lookup yields CDR1 DFQATT and CDR2 SNEGSKA (reference sequence). Here the CDR3 DNA reads TGCAGAGCTAGAGCTGGGGGGGGGGACACTGAAGCTTTCTTT. Protein sequence: CRARAGGGDTEAFF.

Worth noting for this clonotype: Sequence at one end of the junction differs from germline and may be a read error. The chain uses TRBV12-3 or TRBV12-4 and TRBJ1-1; TRBD1 is a possible D gene (6 bases). The CDR3 has 13 residues. The CDR3 loop reads CVSSGGPRTEAFF. The CDR3 nucleotides are TGTGTCAGCAGTGGGGGGCCTCGAACTGAAGCTTTCTTT.

As for this clonotype: A junction end diverges from the germline sequence, so it may reflect a read error. The chain couples TRBV28 to TRBJ2-3; D remains unclear. Per germline, CDR1 MDHEN and CDR2 SYDVKM. This CDR3 has 14 amino acids. CDR3 region: CASNPRDRTDTHYF. CDR3 bases: TGTGCCAGCAATCCTCGAGACCGTACAGATACGCACTATTTT.

In regard to this clonotype: This likely comes from a read error, as the CDR3 has no conserved phenylalanine or tryptophan at its end. V is TRBV6-6 and J is TRBJ2-6; TRBD2 matches 7 bases. The CDR3 runs 15 residues. The germline gives CDR1 MNHNY, CDR2 SVGAGI (reference sequence). CDR3 in amino acids: CASSPGGSGANVLTS. Here the CDR3 DNA reads TGTGCTAGCAGTCCCGGGGGGTCAGGGGCCAACGTCCTGACTTCC.

J is TRBJ1-1 and V is TRBV12-3 or TRBV12-4; D gene ambiguous. V was cut by 7 bases and J by 9 bases, with 18 bases left in between. The CDR3 is 13 residues long. The CDR3 DNA is TGTGCCAGCATTTTTCGGAACACACGGAAAGCTTTCTTT. Amino acids: CASIFRNTRKAFF.

Worth noting for this clonotype: The junction and the germline gene differ at one end; a read error may be behind it. The chain couples TRBV5-4 to TRBJ2-5; TRBD2 matches at 7 bases. CDR1 and CDR2 (germline): SGHNT, YYREEE (reference sequence). This CDR3 comprises 13 residues. The CDR3 DNA is TGTGCCAGCAGCTTGGGGGGGGGAGAGATCCAGTACTTC. Encoded protein: CASSLGGGEIQYF.

The chain joins TRBV20-1 to TRBJ1-6; 7 bases agree with TRBD1. The CDR3 has 16 residues. J lost 6 bases, V lost 7 bases, and 15 bases had no gene match. Germline CDR1 is DFQATT and CDR2 is SNEGSKA (reference sequence). CDR3 DNA sequence: TGCAGTGTTGGAGCGCGACAGGGAATTAGTAATTCACCCCTCCACTTT. It translates to CSVGARQGISNSPLHF.

On this clonotype itself: One junction end disagrees with the germline gene, perhaps due to a read error. In DNA form, the CDR3 reads TGCAGTGTTAGAGCCCCACTTGACGAGCAGTACTTC. This gives the protein CSVRAPLDEQYF. The chain employs TRBV20-1 and TRBJ2-7; D not certain. CDR3 length: 12 residues. The germline CDR1 and CDR2 sequences are DFQATT and SNEGSKA (reference sequence).

This clonotype came up a few times. Germline is not matched at one junction end, which may reflect a read error. The chain employs TRBV28 and TRBJ2-7; D is ambiguous. The CDR3 extends over 12 amino acids. Germline CDR1 reads MDHEN; CDR2 reads SYDVKM. The DNA for the CDR3 is TGTGCCAGCACAGAGACCTCCTATGAGCAGTACTTC. Its translation: CASTETSYEQYF.

Comment on this clonotype: The junction does not match germline at one end; this may be a read error. This chain links TRBV11-3 with TRBJ1-1, with TRBD1 matching 7 bases. This CDR3 has 16 amino acids. CDR1 and CDR2 from the germline V gene are SGHNT and YENEEA. Here the CDR3 DNA reads TGTGCCAGCAGTTTCCGGGACAGAAGCCTGAACACTGAAACTTTCTTT. Translated: CASSFRDRSLNTETFF.

This sequence joins TRBV5-4 and TRBJ2-7, with 9 bases identical to TRBD1. The CDR3 loop spans 15 amino acids. Germline CDR1 and CDR2: SGHNT and YYREEE (reference sequence). Trimming cost V 4 bases and J 10 bases; bases outside gene matches: 15. CDR3: CASSKGWDREGEQYF. CDR3 in DNA: TGTGCCAGCAGCAAGGGTTGGGACAGGGAAGGCGAACAGTACTTC.

As concerns this clonotype: The junction departs from germline at one end; a sequencing error may be responsible. The chain is built from TRBV5-6 and TRBJ1-1, with D possibly being TRBD1 (5 bases). CDR1 and CDR2 (germline): SGHDT, YYEEEE. CDR3 length: 14 residues. The CDR3 reads CASSLNFGGTEALF. CDR3 nucleotides: TGTGCCAGCAGCCTCAATTTTGGTGGGACTGAAGCTCTCTTT.

The chain combines TRBV18 with TRBJ2-6; unclear D gene. V was cut by 6 bases and J by 0 bases, with 18 bases left in between. CDR1 is KGHSH, CDR2 LQKENI, per germline. This CDR3 is built from 18 residues. CDR3 DNA sequence: TGTGCCAGCTCTCTTACTTGCGGCTCCAACTCTGGGGCCAACGTCCTGACTTTC. Translating gives CASSLTCGSNSGANVLTF.

About this clonotype: A read error may account for a junction end that differs from germline. The rearrangement joins TRBV11-3 to TRBJ2-7, with D hard to call. This CDR3 region has 15 residues. The germline V gene encodes CDR1 SGHNT and CDR2 YENEEA. The CDR3 region has the DNA TGTACCAGTAGCTTATATGGCGGTACAAGCTACGAGCAGTACTTC. This translates into CTSSLYGGTSYEQYF.

The gene calls are TRBV4-1 and TRBJ2-7; tentatively, D is TRBD1 (5 bases). Germline CDR1 MGHRA, CDR2 YSYEKL. The CDR3 loop spans 14 amino acids. V gave up 1 base and J gave up 7 bases, with 14 bases separating them. The CDR3 bases are TGCGCCAGCAGCCAAGGAAGGGGTTCTAAAGAGCAGTACTTC. As protein: CASSQGRGSKEQYF.

This sequence joins TRBV4-2 and TRBJ1-1; a weak D match, TRBD1 (5 bases). The CDR3 is made up of 14 amino acids. V lost 6 bases and J 4 bases, leaving 15 bases between the germline ends. CDR1 and CDR2 (germline): LGHNA, YNFKEQ. The DNA for the CDR3 is TGTGCCAGCAGAGAAGTTATTGGGGGCACTGAAGCTTTCTTT. Protein: CASREVIGGTEAFF.

The rearrangement joins TRBV6-6 to TRBJ2-7; the D is unclear. This CDR3 spans 14 amino acids. The V gene's germline CDR1 is MNHNY and CDR2 SVGAGI (reference sequence). CDR3 sequence: CASSYSTMTYEQYV. The CDR3 bases are TGTGCCAGCAGTTACTCGACGATGACCTACGAGCAATACGTC.

About this clonotype itself: An end of the junction does not agree with germline; a read error may underlie this. The CDR3 loop is CASTYSIRKNTEAFF. The CDR3 DNA follows: TGTGCCAGCACTTACTCGATCAGGAAGAACACTGAAGCTTTCTTT. This chain joins TRBV6-5 and TRBJ1-1; unclear D gene. This CDR3 region has 15 residues. Germline V lookup: CDR1 MNHEY, CDR2 SVGAGI.

On this clonotype: A much bigger clone sits one base away, suggesting this may be a read error. The gene calls are TRBV30 and TRBJ2-3, with D hard to call. With 6 bases removed from V and 3 bases from J, the gap between germline ends came to 10 bases. The CDR3 is made up of 12 amino acids. Germline CDR1 is GTSNPN and CDR2 is SVGIG (reference sequence). CDR3 nucleotide sequence: TGTGCCTGCCAAATGTTGACAGATACGCAGTATTTT. Protein sequence: CACQMLTDTQYF. The full variable domain, completed using reference TRBV30 and TRBJ2-3, is SQTIHQWPATLVQPVGSPLSLECTVEGTSNPNLYWYRQAAGRGLQLLFYSVGIGQISSEVPQNLSASRPQDRQFILSSKKLLLSDSGFYLCACQMLTDTQYFGPGTRLTVL.

In this sample, this clonotype turned up once. The chain joins TRBV4-1 to TRBJ2-1, with D perhaps being TRBD1 or TRBD2 (5 bases each). V was trimmed by 4 bases and J by 10 bases, leaving 23 bases between them. This CDR3 is 16 amino acids long. Germline V gene data show CDR1 as MGHRA and CDR2 as YSYEKL. Here the CDR3 reads CASSRSTGLTYDEQFF. In nucleotides, the CDR3 is TGCGCCAGCAGCCGCTCCACGGGGCTTACCTACGACGAGCAGTTCTTC.

Turning to this clonotype: The junction and the germline gene differ at one end; a read error may be behind it. This sequence joins TRBV11-1 and TRBJ2-1; 8 bases agree with TRBD1. The CDR3 consists of 16 residues. Germline V lookup: CDR1 SGHAT, CDR2 FQDESV (reference sequence). CDR3 in amino acids: CVSSPRPRQGPHEQFF. The CDR3 DNA is TGTGTCAGCAGCCCCCGGCCCAGACAGGGGCCACATGAGCAGTTCTTC.

As for this clonotype: Because the CDR3's place on the DNA is in doubt, the DNA is left out and the CDR3 is given as listed by TCRdb. V and J are TRBV29-1 and TRBJ1-2. Germline V gene sequence: CDR1 SQVTM, CDR2 ANQGSEA. The CDR3 spans 17 residues, counting both ends. The CDR3 here is CSIEEYIQGHTNYGCTF.